This TCR beta chain was identified in a study of T cell repertoires in cytomegalovirus infection (dated by TCRdb to between 2017 and 2020). Describing the broader study: Donor HLA type was relevant to the analysis, because carriage of CMV infection together with the matching HLA type was indicated by public TCR beta signatures. Study-wide conclusions, independent of this receptor: In the ex vivo response, HLA-C-restricted CMV-specific TCR beta clonotypes were dominant, and in two of eight donors the single most frequent clonotype came from this HLA-C-restricted group. In both this cohort and an independent cohort of approximately 350 donors, the cumulative frequency of public TCR beta family members distinguished carriers of CMV infection plus the relevant HLA type.

The CDR3 runs 14 residues from the cysteine to the phenylalanine. Only CDR3 DNA is held: 42 bases, read in frame from base 1. Based on the germline V gene (reference sequence), the CDR1 and CDR2 sequences are MNHNY and SVGAGI. V drops 6 bases and J drops 4 bases, leaving 15 bases in between. At least ten counts were recorded for this clonotype. No cognate antigen has been identified for it. Base qualities are missing; no much larger clone stands one base away. The sequencing machine was an Illumina HiSeq 1500. The raw public reads went through TCRdb reprocessing: fastp at Q25, MiXCR clone calling, in-frame beta chains kept. Records with the same CDR3 protein are collapsed into one entry carrying the most frequent genes and DNA. Present in this sample are a few hundred thousand distinct CDR3 sequences, approximately 13% of which were seen just once. Together, the top ten hold around 8.1% of the sample.

The V and J genes are TRBV6-6 and TRBJ1-2, with no reliable assignment of the D segment. The clonotype comes from a human donor in good health (CMV status not recorded). Some clones in this sample may be carry-over from other donors' samples. What was sequenced was PBMCs. CDR3 reads: CASSNGQGIYGYTF. Here is the DNA: TGTGCCAGCAGCAATGGCCAAGGGATCTATGGCTACACCTTC.